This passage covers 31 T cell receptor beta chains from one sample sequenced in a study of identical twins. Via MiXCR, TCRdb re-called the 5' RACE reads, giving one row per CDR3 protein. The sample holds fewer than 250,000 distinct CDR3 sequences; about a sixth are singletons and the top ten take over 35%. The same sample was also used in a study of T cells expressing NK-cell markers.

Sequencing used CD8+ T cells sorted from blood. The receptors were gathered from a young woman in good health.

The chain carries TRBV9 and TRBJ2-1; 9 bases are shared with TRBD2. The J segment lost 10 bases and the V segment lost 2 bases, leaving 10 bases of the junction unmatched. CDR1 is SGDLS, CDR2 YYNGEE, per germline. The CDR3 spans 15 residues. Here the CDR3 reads CASSVLAGGLGEQFF. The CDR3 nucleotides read TGTGCCAGCAGCGTTTTGGCGGGGGGGCTGGGGGAGCAGTTCTTC.

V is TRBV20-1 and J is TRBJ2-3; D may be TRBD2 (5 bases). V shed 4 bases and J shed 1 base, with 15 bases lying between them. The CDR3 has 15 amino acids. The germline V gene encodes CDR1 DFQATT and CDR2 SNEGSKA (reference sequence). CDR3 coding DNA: TGCAGTGCTACCCTACGGGGTTTGGGCACAGATACGCAGTATTTT. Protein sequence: CSATLRGLGTDTQYF.

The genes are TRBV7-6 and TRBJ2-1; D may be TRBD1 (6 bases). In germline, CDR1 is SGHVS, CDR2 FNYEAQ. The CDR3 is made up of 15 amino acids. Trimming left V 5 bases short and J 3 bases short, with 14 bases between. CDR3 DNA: TGTGCCAGCAGCGGACCCCGGGACAACTACAATGAGCAGTTCTTC. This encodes CASSGPRDNYNEQFF.

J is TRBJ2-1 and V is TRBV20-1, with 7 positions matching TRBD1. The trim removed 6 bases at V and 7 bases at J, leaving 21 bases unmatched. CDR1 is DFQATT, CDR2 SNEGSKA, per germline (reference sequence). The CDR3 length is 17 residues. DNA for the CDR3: TGCAGTGCGCCTAGAGTGGGAGCAAGGACAGGCTATAATGAGCAGTTCTTC. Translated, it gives CSAPRVGARTGYNEQFF.

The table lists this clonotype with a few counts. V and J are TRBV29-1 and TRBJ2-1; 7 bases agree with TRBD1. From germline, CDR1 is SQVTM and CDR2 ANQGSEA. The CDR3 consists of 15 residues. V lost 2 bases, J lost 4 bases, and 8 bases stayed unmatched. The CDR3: CSVELHSTGYNEQFF. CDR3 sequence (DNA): TGCAGCGTTGAACTCCACTCGACAGGGTACAATGAGCAGTTCTTC.

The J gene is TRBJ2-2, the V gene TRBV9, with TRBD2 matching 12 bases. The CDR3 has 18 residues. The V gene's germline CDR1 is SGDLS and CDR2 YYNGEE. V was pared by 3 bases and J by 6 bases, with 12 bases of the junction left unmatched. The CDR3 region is CASSGDMTSGSRSGELFF. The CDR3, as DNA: TGTGCCAGCAGCGGTGACATGACTAGCGGGAGTCGGTCCGGGGAGCTGTTTTTT.

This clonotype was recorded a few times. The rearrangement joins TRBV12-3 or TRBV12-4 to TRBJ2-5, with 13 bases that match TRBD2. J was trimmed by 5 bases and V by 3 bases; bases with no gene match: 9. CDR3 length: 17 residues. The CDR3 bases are TGTGCCAGCAGTTTCAGCAGGACTAGCGGGAGTACGGAGACCCAGTACTTC. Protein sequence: CASSFSRTSGSTETQYF.

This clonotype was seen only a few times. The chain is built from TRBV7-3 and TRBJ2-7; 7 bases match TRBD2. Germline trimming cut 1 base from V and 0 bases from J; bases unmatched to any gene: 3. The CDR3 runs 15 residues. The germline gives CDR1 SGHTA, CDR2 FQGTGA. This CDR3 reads CASSLNGGSSYEQYF. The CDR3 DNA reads TGTGCCAGCAGCTTAAACGGGGGGAGCTCCTACGAGCAGTACTTC.

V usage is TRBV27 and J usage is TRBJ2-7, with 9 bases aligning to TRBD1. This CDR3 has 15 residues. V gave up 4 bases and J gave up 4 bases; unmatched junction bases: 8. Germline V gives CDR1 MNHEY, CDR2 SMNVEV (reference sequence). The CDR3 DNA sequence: TGTGCCAGCAGTTACCGGGACAGGGAATTATACGAGCAGTACTTC. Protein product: CASSYRDRELYEQYF.

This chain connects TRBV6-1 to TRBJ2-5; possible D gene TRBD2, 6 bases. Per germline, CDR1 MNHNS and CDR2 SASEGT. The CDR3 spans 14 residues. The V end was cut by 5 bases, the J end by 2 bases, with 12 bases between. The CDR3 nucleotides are TGTGCCAGCAGTCTCGGGACTTATCAAGAGACCCAGTACTTC. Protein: CASSLGTYQETQYF.

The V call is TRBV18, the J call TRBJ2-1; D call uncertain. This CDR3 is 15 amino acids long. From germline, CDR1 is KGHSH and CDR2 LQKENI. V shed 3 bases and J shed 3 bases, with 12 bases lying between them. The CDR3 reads CASSPPADRYNEQFF. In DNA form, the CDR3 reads TGTGCCAGCTCACCGCCCGCGGATCGCTACAATGAGCAGTTCTTC.

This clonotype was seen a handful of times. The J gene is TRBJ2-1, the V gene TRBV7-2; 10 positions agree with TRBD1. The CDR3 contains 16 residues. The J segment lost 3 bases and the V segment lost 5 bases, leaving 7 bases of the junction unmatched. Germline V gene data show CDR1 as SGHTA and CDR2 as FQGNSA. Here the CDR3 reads CASSGGGQGYYNEQFF. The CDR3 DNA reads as TGTGCCAGCAGCGGGGGGGGACAGGGGTACTACAATGAGCAGTTCTTC.

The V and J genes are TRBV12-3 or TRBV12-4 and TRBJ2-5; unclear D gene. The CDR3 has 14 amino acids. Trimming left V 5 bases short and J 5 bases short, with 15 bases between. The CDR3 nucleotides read TGTGCCAGCAGTGTATACGAAGCCGCGGAGACCCAGTACTTC. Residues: CASSVYEAAETQYF.

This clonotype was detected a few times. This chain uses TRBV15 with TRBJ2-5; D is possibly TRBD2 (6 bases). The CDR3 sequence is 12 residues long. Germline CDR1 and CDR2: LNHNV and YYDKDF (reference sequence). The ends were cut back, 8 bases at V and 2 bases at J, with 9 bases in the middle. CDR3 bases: TGTGCCACCCGGGACTCTCAAGAGACCCAGTACTTC. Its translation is CATRDSQETQYF.

CDR3 loop: CSAQDSADIQYF. The CDR3 coding sequence is TGCAGTGCTCAGGACAGTGCGGACATTCAGTACTTC. This rearrangement joins TRBV20-1 to TRBJ2-4; D might be TRBD1 (6 bases). Germline-derived CDR1 and CDR2 are DFQATT and SNEGSKA (reference sequence). The CDR3 has 12 residues. Trimming pared 5 bases from V and 8 bases from J, leaving 13 bases between.

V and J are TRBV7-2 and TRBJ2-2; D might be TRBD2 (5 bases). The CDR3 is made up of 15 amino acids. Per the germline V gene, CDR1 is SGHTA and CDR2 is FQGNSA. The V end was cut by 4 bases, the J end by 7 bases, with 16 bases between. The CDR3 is CASSSTGKRNGELFF. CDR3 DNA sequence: TGTGCCAGCAGCTCGACCGGGAAGAGGAACGGGGAGCTGTTTTTT.

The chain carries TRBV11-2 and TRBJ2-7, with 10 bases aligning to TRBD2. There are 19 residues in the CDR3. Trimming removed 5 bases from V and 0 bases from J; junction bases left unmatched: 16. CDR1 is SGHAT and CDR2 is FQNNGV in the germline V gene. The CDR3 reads CASSARLAGAVSSSYEQYF. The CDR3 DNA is TGTGCCAGCAGCGCTAGACTAGCGGGCGCTGTTAGCAGCTCCTACGAGCAGTACTTC. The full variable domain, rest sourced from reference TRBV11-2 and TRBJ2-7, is EAGVAQSPRYKIIEKRQSVAFWCNPISGHATLYWYQQILGQGPKLLIQFQNNGVVDDSQLPKDRFSAERLKGVDSTLKIQPAKLEDSAVYLCASSARLAGAVSSSYEQYFGPGTRLTVT.

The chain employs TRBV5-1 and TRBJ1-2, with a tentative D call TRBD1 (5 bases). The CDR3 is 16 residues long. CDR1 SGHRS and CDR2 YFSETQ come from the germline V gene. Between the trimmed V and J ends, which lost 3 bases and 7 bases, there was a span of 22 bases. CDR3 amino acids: CASSSREADGGGGYTF. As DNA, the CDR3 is TGCGCCAGCAGCTCAAGGGAGGCGGACGGGGGAGGTGGCTACACCTTC.

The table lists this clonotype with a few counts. The CDR3 DNA reads as TGTGCCAGCAGCCCCCCTAGTAGGGATATCAACGAGCAGTACTTC. Amino acids: CASSPPSRDINEQYF. The rearrangement joins TRBV7-8 to TRBJ2-7; D gene ambiguous. The CDR3 has 15 residues. Germline CDR1 reads SGHVS; CDR2 reads FQNEAQ. Trimming shortened V by 5 bases and J by 5 bases, and 19 bases separated the two germline ends.

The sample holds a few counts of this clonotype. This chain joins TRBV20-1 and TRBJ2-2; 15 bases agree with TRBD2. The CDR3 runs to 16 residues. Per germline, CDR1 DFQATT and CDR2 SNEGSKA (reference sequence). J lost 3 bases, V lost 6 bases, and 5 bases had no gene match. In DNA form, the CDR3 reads TGCAGTGCGAGGACTAGCGGGAGGGAGCACACCGGGGAGCTGTTTTTT. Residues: CSARTSGREHTGELFF.

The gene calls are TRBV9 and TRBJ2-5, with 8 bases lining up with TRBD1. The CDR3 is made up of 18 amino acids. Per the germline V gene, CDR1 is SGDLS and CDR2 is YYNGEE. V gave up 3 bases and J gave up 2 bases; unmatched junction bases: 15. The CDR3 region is CASSAPGQALLRQETQYF. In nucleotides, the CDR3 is TGTGCCAGCAGCGCCCCGGGACAGGCCCTTTTGAGACAAGAGACCCAGTACTTC.

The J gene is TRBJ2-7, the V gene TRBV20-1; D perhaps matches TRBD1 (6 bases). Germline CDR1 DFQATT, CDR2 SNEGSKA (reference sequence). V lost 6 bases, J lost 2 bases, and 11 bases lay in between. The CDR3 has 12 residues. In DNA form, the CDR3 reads TGCAGTGCGCCCGGGACAACCTACGAGCAGTACTTC. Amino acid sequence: CSAPGTTYEQYF.

The CDR3 DNA follows: TGTGCCAGCAGTTCCCTCTCAGGGCCATCCGAGCAGTACTTC. As protein: CASSSLSGPSEQYF. The chain recombines TRBV28 with TRBJ2-7; TRBD1 might be the D (5 bases). From germline, CDR1 is MDHEN and CDR2 SYDVKM. Trimming removed 4 bases at V and 6 bases at J, with 16 bases between. The CDR3 spans 14 residues.

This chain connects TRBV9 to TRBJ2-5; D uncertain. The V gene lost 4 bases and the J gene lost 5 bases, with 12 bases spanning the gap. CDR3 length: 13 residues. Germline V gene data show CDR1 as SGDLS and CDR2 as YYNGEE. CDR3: CASSPERRETQYF. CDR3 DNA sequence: TGTGCCAGCAGCCCAGAGAGGCGGGAGACCCAGTACTTC.

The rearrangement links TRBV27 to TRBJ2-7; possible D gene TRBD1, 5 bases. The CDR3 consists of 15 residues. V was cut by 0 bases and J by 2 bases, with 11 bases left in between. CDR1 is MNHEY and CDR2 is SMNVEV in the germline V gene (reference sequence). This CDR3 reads CASSLSQGGTYEQYF. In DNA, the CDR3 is TGTGCCAGCAGTTTATCTCAGGGTGGGACCTACGAGCAGTACTTC.

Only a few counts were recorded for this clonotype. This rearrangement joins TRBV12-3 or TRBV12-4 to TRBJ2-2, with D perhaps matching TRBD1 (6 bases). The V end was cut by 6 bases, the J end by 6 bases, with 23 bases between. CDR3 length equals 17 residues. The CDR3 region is CASSLPEGQGTSGELFF. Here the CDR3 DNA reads TGTGCCAGCAGCCTCCCTGAGGGGCAGGGGACATCCGGGGAGCTGTTTTTT.

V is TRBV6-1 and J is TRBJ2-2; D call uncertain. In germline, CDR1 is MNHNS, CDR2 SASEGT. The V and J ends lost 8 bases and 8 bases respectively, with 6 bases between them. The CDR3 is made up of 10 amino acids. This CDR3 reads CASLRGELFF. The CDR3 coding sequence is TGTGCCAGCCTTAGGGGGGAGCTGTTTTTT.

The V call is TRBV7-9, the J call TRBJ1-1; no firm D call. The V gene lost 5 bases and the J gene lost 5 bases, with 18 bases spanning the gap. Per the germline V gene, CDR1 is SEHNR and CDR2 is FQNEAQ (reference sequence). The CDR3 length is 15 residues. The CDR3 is CASSLEYDLGTEAFF. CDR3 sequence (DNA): TGTGCCAGCAGCCTGGAGTACGACTTAGGGACTGAAGCTTTCTTT.

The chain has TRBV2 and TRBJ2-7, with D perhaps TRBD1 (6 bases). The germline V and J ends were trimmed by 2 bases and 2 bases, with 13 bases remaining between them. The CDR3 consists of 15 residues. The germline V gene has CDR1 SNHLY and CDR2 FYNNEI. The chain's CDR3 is CASSELWDKAYEQYF. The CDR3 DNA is TGTGCCAGCAGTGAACTGTGGGACAAAGCCTACGAGCAGTACTTC. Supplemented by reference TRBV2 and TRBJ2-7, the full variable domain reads EPEVTQTPSHQVTQMGQEVILRCVPISNHLYFYWYRQILGQKVEFLVSFYNNEISEKSEIFDDQFSVERPDGSNFTLKIRSTKLEDSAMYFCASSELWDKAYEQYFGPGTRLTVT.

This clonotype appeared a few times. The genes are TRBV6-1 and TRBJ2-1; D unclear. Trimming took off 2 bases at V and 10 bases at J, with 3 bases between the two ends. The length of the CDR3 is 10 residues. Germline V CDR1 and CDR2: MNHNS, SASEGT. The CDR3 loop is CASSEREQFF. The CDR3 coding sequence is TGTGCCAGCAGTGAAAGGGAGCAGTTCTTC.

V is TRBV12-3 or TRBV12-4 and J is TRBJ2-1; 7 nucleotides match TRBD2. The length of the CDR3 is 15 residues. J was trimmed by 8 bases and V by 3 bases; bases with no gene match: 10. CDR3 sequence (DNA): TGTGCCAGCAGTTTTGGGCGGGAGAGCTTCGATGAGCAGTTCTTC. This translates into CASSFGRESFDEQFF.